Below are 8 T cell receptor beta chains sequenced from a single sample in a study of cytomegalovirus exposure and HLA in healthy donors. The PCR employed 60 Vbeta primers together with 13 Jbeta primers. The data were produced by immunoSEQ multiplex PCR, yet TCRdb's version contains in-frame clones alone and is incomplete. The table has 100,000 to 150,000 clones, roughly 66% seen once; the top ten hold about 4.4%. The sequencing input was PBMCs. The receptors originated from a man between 60 and 75 years old in good health and CMV-seropositive.

The chain is built from TRBV9 and TRBJ2-2, with D uncertain. The CDR3 length is 14 residues. CDR1 is SGDLS, CDR2 YYNGEE, per germline. The ends were cut back, 5 bases at V and 4 bases at J, with 12 bases in the middle. Here the CDR3 reads CASRKARSTGELFF. For the CDR3, the DNA is TGTGCCAGCAGAAAAGCGAGGAGCACCGGGGAGCTGTTTTTT.

The chain links TRBV28 to TRBJ1-2, with D perhaps TRBD1 (6 bases). Per germline, CDR1 MDHEN and CDR2 SYDVKM. The CDR3 sequence is 12 residues long. Trimming removed 4 bases at V and 5 bases at J, with 8 bases between. The DNA for the CDR3 is TGTGCCAGCAGTTGGGGGCCTTATGGCTACACCTTC. Protein product: CASSWGPYGYTF.

This rearrangement joins TRBV7-8 to TRBJ2-1; weak D call: TRBD2 (5 bases). Germline V gene data show CDR1 as SGHVS and CDR2 as FQNEAQ. This CDR3 comprises 16 residues. V was pared by 3 bases and J by 2 bases, with 14 bases between. CDR3 in DNA: TGTGCCAGCAGCTTCCATCTCGGGGTCCCCTACAATGAGCAGTTCTTC. Translated, it gives CASSFHLGVPYNEQFF. Complete variable domain (other parts from reference TRBV7-8 and TRBJ2-1): GAGVSQSPRYKVAKRGQDVALRCDPISGHVSLFWYQQALGQGPEFLTYFQNEAQLDKSGLPSDRFFAERPEGSVSTLKIQRTQQEDSAVYLCASSFHLGVPYNEQFFGPGTRLTVL.

The chain has TRBV27 and TRBJ2-2, with D possibly matching TRBD2 (6 bases). Trimming stripped 6 bases from V and 7 bases from J, with 18 bases between. Per germline, CDR1 MNHEY and CDR2 SMNVEV (reference sequence). The CDR3 runs 15 residues. The DNA of the CDR3 is TGTGCCAGCAGACGACTGTGGCCGGAGGGCGGGGAGCTGTTTTTT. Its protein product is CASRRLWPEGGELFF.

V is TRBV5-6 and J is TRBJ2-5, with 9 bases lining up with TRBD2. V lost 0 bases, J lost 6 bases, and 12 bases stayed unmatched. CDR1 SGHDT and CDR2 YYEEEE come from the germline V gene. CDR3 length: 17 amino acids. The DNA of the CDR3 is TGTGCCAGCAGCTTGGTAGTAGGCGGGGGGGTTATAAAGACCCAGTACTTC. Translation: CASSLVVGGGVIKTQYF.

The V call is TRBV4-1, the J call TRBJ1-1; the match to TRBD1 covers 7 bases. The germline V gene encodes CDR1 MGHRA and CDR2 YSYEKL. The CDR3 totals 13 residues. V trimming: 5 bases; J trimming: 10 bases; junction bases outside the gene matches: 10. For the CDR3, the DNA is TGCGCCAGCAGCATTCGACAGGGTCGGGGAGCTTTCTTT. The encoded protein is CASSIRQGRGAFF.

The chain joins TRBV4-1 to TRBJ1-2, with D unresolved. The CDR3 extends over 14 amino acids. V was cut by 1 base and J by 3 bases, with 9 bases left in between. Germline lookup yields CDR1 MGHRA and CDR2 YSYEKL. The CDR3 loop is CASSQVAGYYGYTF. The CDR3 DNA reads TGCGCCAGCAGCCAAGTGGCAGGATACTATGGCTACACCTTC.

The chain is built from TRBV5-5 and TRBJ1-2; D gene ambiguous. The germline V gene has CDR1 SGHKS and CDR2 YYEKEE (reference sequence). The V and J ends lost 4 bases and 0 bases respectively, with 7 bases between them. The CDR3 runs 13 residues. CDR3 nucleotides: TGTGCCAGCAGCCGGACTACTAACTATGGCTACACCTTC. Translation: CASSRTTNYGYTF.